The T cell receptor beta chain described here comes from a study of blood T cells in healthy people across ages (dated by TCRdb to about 2015). For context, the study as a whole: In model experiments, template switching captured roughly one uniquely barcoded TCR beta cDNA molecule for every two T cells. To avoid experimental bias, donors of different ages were spread randomly across the sequencing lanes. The donors were split into four age groups: young (average 16 years), middle-aged (roughly 42), aged (62) and long-lived (approximately 80). Using deep sequencing normalized with unique cDNA molecular identifiers, the study measured how TCR beta repertoire diversity changes with age. The study analyzed two additional independent replicas of 1 million unique cDNA reads from the same blood draw for two donors, one aged 18 to 30 and one aged 80 or older.

The 39 donors, aged about 6 to 95 years, were systemically healthy Caucasian individuals from Russia. Each donor gave roughly 11 milliliters of peripheral blood, drawn into EDTA-treated Vacutainer tubes. Ficoll-Paque density-gradient centrifugation was used to isolate PBMCs, with at least 6.5 million per sample. Total RNA, at least 6 micrograms per sample, was extracted from PBMCs with Trizol reagent. For every donor, an aliquot of PBMCs went through flow cytometry to measure the percentages of naive CD45RAhigh/CD27high T cells. At the junction V is shortened by 1 base and J by 1 base, with 9 bases in between. The CDR3 measures 15 amino acids from cysteine to phenylalanine. Only the CDR3 DNA stays, 45 bases, in frame from base 1. CDR1 is given as SGHAT and CDR2 as FQNNGV, both from the germline V gene. On this clonotype: Its antigen is unknown. Base qualities were left out, and no much larger clone turns up one base away.

General study outcomes and caveats: Since profiling was done on bulk unsorted PBMCs, naive and antigen-experienced compartments could not be conclusively compared. Estimates of total diversity based on one million sequenced T cells were considered lower bounds and underestimates. Observed TCR beta diversity per million T cells fell roughly linearly with age, and a significant reduction was already apparent by age approximately 40. Compared with the aged group, more naive CD4+ T cells, fewer expanded clones and increased TCR diversity were shown by the long-lived group, suggesting age selection. Donor CMV infection status was unknown, potentially confounding age-related changes in expanded clonotypes. Observed TCR beta diversity correlated strongly with the percentage of naive T cells measured by flow cytometry.

Library construction relied on 5' RACE. Sequencer: Illumina HiSeq 2500. A second 7 to 11 cycle PCR used a sample-barcoded 5' primer and a J-beta primer mix. A template-switch 5' adaptor carrying 12 random nucleotides introduced a unique molecular identifier onto each TCR beta cDNA molecule. At least 2.5 million CDR3-containing paired-end reads were obtained from each sample. First-strand cDNA was synthesized from all RNA with the Mint cDNA synthesis kit, primed by a TRBC-specific oligonucleotide. Following uracil-DNA glycosylase treatment, a first 18-cycle PCR with universal primers M1SS and BC2_uni_R was performed on all cDNA. On the authors' methods: Normalization of each sample was performed by random selection of 1 million high-quality reads, each carrying a distinct molecular identifier. Instead of being binned into consensus sequences, reads that shared molecular identifiers were thrown out. MiTCR, run with a Q25 quality threshold and the strictest error-elimination algorithm, handled CDR3 identification, clonotype clustering and error correction. A nonparametric unseen species model with Euler transformation was used to estimate a lower bound on total TCR beta diversity. The public reads were run again by TCRdb, first through fastp at Q25 and then through MiXCR, and only productive beta chains were kept. Rows with a matching CDR3 protein are joined into one entry that keeps the most common DNA and genes. It is TCRdb's table, rather than the study itself, that gives the V and J calls and clone size. The sample includes fewer than 900,000 distinct CDR3 sequences, with roughly 44% observed a single time. 20% to 25% of the sample is in the top ten clones.

This TCR came from a woman aged 55-75 years in good health. Recombination connected TRBV11-2 to TRBJ2-3, with the D segment identity uncertain. The sequenced sample consisted of blood. CDR3 loop: CASSLVGLGTDTQYF. The nucleotide sequence is given as TGTGCCAGCAGCTTAGTCGGGTTGGGCACAGATACGCAGTATTTT.